The 3 T cell receptor beta chains given below trace back to one sample, sequenced in a study of T cell responses to AZD1222 COVID-19 vaccine. TCRdb's copy holds only in-frame clones and misses some; the assay was immunoSEQ multiplex PCR. The data show around 190,000 clones, with under 95% seen just once and roughly 1.7% held by the top ten. Source: peripheral blood, taken 28 days after the second AZD1222 dose. These TCRs come from an adult who received the AZD1222 COVID-19 vaccine.

This sequence joins TRBV19 and TRBJ2-1, with D perhaps matching TRBD1 (5 bases). Deletions cut 5 bases from V and 5 bases from J, with 13 bases between. The CDR3 extends over 14 amino acids. Looked up from germline, CDR1 is LNHDA and CDR2 is SQIVND (reference sequence). The CDR3 DNA sequence: TGTGCCAGTAGTCCATCAGGGCTTCACAATGAGCAGTTCTTC. This encodes CASSPSGLHNEQFF.

The chain links TRBV19 to TRBJ1-4; tentatively, D is TRBD1 (6 bases). CDR3 size: 14 residues. Trimming cost V 5 bases and J 8 bases, with 15 bases left between them. Germline V lookup: CDR1 LNHDA, CDR2 SQIVND (reference sequence). CDR3 sequence reads: CASSAGGESEKLFF. CDR3 bases: TGTGCCAGTAGTGCCGGGGGCGAGAGCGAAAAACTGTTTTTT.

The genes are TRBV27 and TRBJ2-7; D is perhaps TRBD1 (5 bases). V was trimmed by 5 bases and J by 3 bases, leaving 17 bases between them. Per germline, CDR1 MNHEY and CDR2 SMNVEV (reference sequence). There are 15 residues in the CDR3. The CDR3, as DNA: TGTGCCAGCAGTCCGAGACCTGGGGCTGACTACGAGCAGTACTTC. The encoded protein is CASSPRPGADYEQYF.